The clone carrying this T cell receptor (beta chain) was counted between two and nine times. What was amplified from RNA transcripts were TCR beta CDR3 regions. Researchers ran a first-round RT-PCR on the TCR CDR3 using the HTBI primer set. TCRdb reprocessed the multiplex PCR reads via MiXCR and lists one record per CDR3 protein. The repertoire consists of approximately 300,000 distinct CDR3 sequences, with around 15% occurring once and the leading ten covering around 55%. Researchers barred patients who had uncontrolled infection, other autoimmune disease, pregnancy or lactation. It was 10 ml of fresh peripheral blood that supplied the PBMCs. This specimen belongs to a study of T cells in Graves' hyperthyroidism and ophthalmopathy. The CDR3 consists of 16 residues. CDR1 is SGDLS, CDR2 YYNGEE, per germline. J was trimmed by 6 bases and V by 5 bases; bases with no gene match: 11.

This sequence originates from a woman aged 55-70 years with Graves' ophthalmopathy. Sequencing was carried out using blood. The chain employs TRBV9 and TRBJ2-2; 9 bases are shared with TRBD1. The CDR3: CASRHGAGQGPGELFF. CDR3 nucleotides: TGTGCCAGCAGACACGGGGCGGGACAGGGTCCCGGGGAGCTGTTTTTT.